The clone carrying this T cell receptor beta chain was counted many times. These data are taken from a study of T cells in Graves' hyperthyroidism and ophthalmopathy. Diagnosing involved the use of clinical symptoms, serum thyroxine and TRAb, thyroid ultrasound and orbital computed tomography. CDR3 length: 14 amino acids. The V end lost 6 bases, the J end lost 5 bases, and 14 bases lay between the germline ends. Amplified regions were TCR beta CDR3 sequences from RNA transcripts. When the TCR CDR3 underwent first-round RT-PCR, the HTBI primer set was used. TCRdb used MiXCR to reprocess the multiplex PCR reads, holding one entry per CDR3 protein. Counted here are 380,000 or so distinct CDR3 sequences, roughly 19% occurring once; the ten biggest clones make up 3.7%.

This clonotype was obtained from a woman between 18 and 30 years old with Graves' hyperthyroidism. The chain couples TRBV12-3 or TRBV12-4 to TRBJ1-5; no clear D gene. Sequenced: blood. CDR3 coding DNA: TGTGCCAGCAGCCCCCTCGTGGATGATCAGCCCCAGCATTTT. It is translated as CASSPLVDDQPQHF.